One sample yielded the 24 T cell receptor beta chains listed below, sequenced in a study of blood T cell repertoires in COVID-19. Only in-frame clones appear in the TCRdb table, and some are missing; sequencing was by immunoSEQ multiplex PCR. Of approximately 230,000 clones listed, 82% were seen once; the top ten hold 4.9%. The sample was peripheral blood. The receptors derive from an elderly woman with active or convalescent COVID-19.

V gene TRBV7-2 combines with J gene TRBJ2-1; tentative D call: TRBD1 (5 bases). The CDR3 has 12 residues. The V and J ends lost 3 bases and 10 bases respectively, with 10 bases between them. CDR1 and CDR2 from the germline V gene are SGHTA and FQGNSA. This CDR3 is CASSFRAREQFF. CDR3 DNA: TGTGCCAGCAGCTTCAGGGCACGGGAGCAGTTCTTC.

The J gene is TRBJ1-2, the V gene TRBV3-1 (or the pseudogene TRBV3-2); a weak D match, TRBD1 (5 bases). V lost 1 base, J lost 6 bases, and 6 bases lay in between. The germline V gene encodes CDR1 LGHDT and CDR2 YNNKEL (reference sequence). This CDR3 contains 12 residues. The CDR3 loop reads CASSQAGNGYTF. The CDR3 DNA sequence: TGTGCCAGCAGCCAAGCAGGGAATGGCTACACCTTC.

V usage is TRBV4-2 and J usage is TRBJ2-7, with D tentatively TRBD2 (6 bases). The germline V gene has CDR1 LGHNA and CDR2 YNFKEQ. V dropped 4 bases and J dropped 3 bases, with 19 bases sitting between them. This CDR3 spans 16 amino acids. The CDR3 is CASSRNRDWKYYEQYF. In nucleotides, the CDR3 is TGTGCCAGCAGCCGGAACCGGGACTGGAAGTACTACGAGCAGTACTTC.

This chain joins TRBV11-2 and TRBJ2-1; TRBD2 matches at 11 bases. CDR1 SGHAT and CDR2 FQNNGV come from the germline V gene. V lost 5 bases, J lost 3 bases, and 3 bases stayed unmatched. The CDR3 length is 15 residues. The CDR3 nucleotides are TGTGCCAGCAGCCCGGGACTAGCGGTCTACAATGAGCAGTTCTTC. Translated, it gives CASSPGLAVYNEQFF.

The chain links TRBV4-1 to TRBJ1-2; 7 nucleotides agree with TRBD1. V lost 1 base and J lost 8; bases outside the gene matches: 4. The CDR3 contains 13 residues. Per the germline V gene, CDR1 is MGHRA and CDR2 is YSYEKL. CDR3 loop: CASSQGTGRGYTF. The CDR3 coding sequence is TGCGCCAGCAGCCAAGGGACAGGTCGGGGCTACACCTTC.

The V call is TRBV15, the J call TRBJ1-4, with TRBD1 identical over 11 bases. J was trimmed by 7 bases and V by 3 bases; bases with no gene match: 10. The CDR3 extends over 17 amino acids. The germline V gene encodes CDR1 LNHNV and CDR2 YYDKDF (reference sequence). The CDR3 DNA follows: TGTGCCACCAGCAGGGGGACAGGGGGAGGTTACGGTGAAAAACTGTTTTTT. It yields the protein CATSRGTGGGYGEKLFF.

The rearrangement joins TRBV29-1 to TRBJ2-1, with a possible D match to TRBD2 (6 bases). CDR1 and CDR2 (germline): SQVTM, ANQGSEA. The CDR3 runs 13 residues. The V and J ends lost 3 bases and 10 bases respectively, with 16 bases between them. CDR3 DNA sequence: TGCAGCGTTGATACGCTAGCGACTGCCGAGCAGTTCTTC. Translating it yields CSVDTLATAEQFF.

The CDR3 coding sequence is TGTGCCAGCAGCTTGTCTGGCGGCGGACTCCAAGAGACCCAGTACTTC. Its protein is CASSLSGGGLQETQYF. The chain uses TRBV5-5 and TRBJ2-5; D might be TRBD2 (5 bases). CDR3 length equals 16 residues. V lost 1 base and J 1 base, leaving 14 bases between the germline ends. Germline CDR1 SGHKS, CDR2 YYEKEE (reference sequence).

The chain uses TRBV9 and TRBJ1-3, with TRBD1 matching over 9 bases. The CDR3 extends over 16 amino acids. V trimming: 4 bases; J trimming: 0 bases; junction bases outside the gene matches: 5. Germline loops: CDR1 SGDLS, CDR2 YYNGEE. The chain's CDR3 is CASSTRDRVSGNTIYF. In DNA form, the CDR3 reads TGTGCCAGCAGCACACGGGACAGGGTCTCTGGAAACACCATATATTTT.

This chain connects TRBV5-1 to TRBJ1-1, with 8 bases fitting TRBD1. Germline assignment: CDR1 SGHRS and CDR2 YFSETQ. V lost 5 bases to trimming and J lost 0 bases; unmatched junction nucleotides: 3. The CDR3 has 14 amino acids. CDR3 bases: TGCGCCAGCAGGGAGACAGGGGTGAACACTGAAGCTTTCTTT. Translating gives CASRETGVNTEAFF.

J is TRBJ1-2 and V is TRBV20-1, with TRBD1 as a possible D gene (6 bases). Germline lookup yields CDR1 DFQATT and CDR2 SNEGSKA (reference sequence). This CDR3 has 14 amino acids. V dropped 3 bases and J dropped 2 bases, with 13 bases sitting between them. CDR3 region: CSASPQGINYGYTF. The CDR3 coding sequence is TGCAGTGCTAGTCCGCAGGGGATCAACTATGGCTACACCTTC.

The chain combines TRBV5-5 with TRBJ2-1; 14 bases agree with TRBD2. Germline loops: CDR1 SGHKS, CDR2 YYEKEE (reference sequence). The V and J ends lost 5 bases and 4 bases, in that order; junction bases with no gene match: 11. This CDR3 comprises 18 residues. The CDR3 reads CASSPGGTSGGFYNEQFF. The CDR3 DNA sequence: TGTGCCAGCAGTCCGGGCGGGACTAGCGGGGGTTTTTACAATGAGCAGTTCTTC.

This clone has only one observation. V gene TRBV5-1 combines with J gene TRBJ1-5, with 7 bases matching TRBD1. This CDR3 has 15 amino acids. J gave up 4 bases and V 1 base, and 5 bases lay outside the gene matches. Germline lookup yields CDR1 SGHRS and CDR2 YFSETQ. The CDR3 loop is CASSLSTGQNQPQHF. In DNA form, the CDR3 reads TGCGCCAGCAGCTTGTCCACGGGACAGAATCAGCCCCAGCATTTT.

This clone was picked up one time. The chain employs TRBV19 and TRBJ1-4, with 8 nucleotides matching TRBD1. The CDR3 sequence is 14 residues long. V lost 4 bases and J lost 7; bases outside the gene matches: 5. The V gene's germline CDR1 is LNHDA and CDR2 SQIVND (reference sequence). The CDR3 reads CASSTTGDPEKLFF. The CDR3 DNA sequence: TGTGCCAGTAGTACGACAGGGGATCCTGAAAAACTGTTTTTT.

This clone appeared a single time. The chain links TRBV28 to TRBJ2-3; 7 nucleotides agree with TRBD2. The CDR3 extends over 12 amino acids. The trim removed 5 bases at V and 8 bases at J, leaving 4 bases unmatched. Germline assignment: CDR1 MDHEN and CDR2 SYDVKM. CDR3 residues: CASSPSGGTQYF. CDR3 bases: TGTGCCAGCAGTCCCTCGGGGGGTACGCAGTATTTT.

The V and J genes are TRBV10-1 and TRBJ1-1; D unresolved. CDR3 length: 13 residues. V was clipped by 3 bases and J by 1 base, with 6 bases between them. Germline CDR1 and CDR2: WNHNN and SYGVQD (reference sequence). The CDR3 protein is CASSEQWNTEAFF. The CDR3 region has the DNA TGCGCCAGCAGTGAACAGTGGAACACTGAAGCTTTCTTT.

This clone was observed a handful of times. The chain is built from TRBV5-6 and TRBJ1-3, with 8 bases identical to TRBD1. This CDR3 has 16 amino acids. Losses at the gene ends were 1 base for V and 8 bases for J; bases not matched to a gene: 11. CDR1 is SGHDT and CDR2 is YYEEEE in the germline V gene. This CDR3 is CASSLLQTGEWDTIYF. CDR3 DNA: TGTGCCAGCAGCTTGCTCCAGACAGGGGAGTGGGACACCATATATTTT.

The V gene is TRBV19, the J gene TRBJ1-5, with 8 bases fitting TRBD1. Looked up from germline, CDR1 is LNHDA and CDR2 is SQIVND (reference sequence). The CDR3 has 14 residues. After removal of 5 bases from V and 6 bases from J, the junction contained 6 bases not matched to a gene. The CDR3 protein is CASSLRTGTQPQHF. CDR3 coding DNA: TGTGCCAGTAGTCTAAGGACAGGGACTCAGCCCCAGCATTTT. The full variable domain, its missing parts supplied by reference TRBV19 and TRBJ1-5, is DGGITQSPKYLFRKEGQNVTLSCEQNLNHDAMYWYRQDPGQGLRLIYYSQIVNDFQKGDIAEGYSVSREKKESFPLTVTSAQKNPTAFYLCASSLRTGTQPQHFGDGTRLSIL.

The chain has TRBV2 and TRBJ1-1; 8 bases fit TRBD1. CDR1 is SNHLY, CDR2 FYNNEI, per germline. The CDR3 totals 14 residues. The junction had 13 bases not matched to a gene; V was cut back by 5 bases and J by 11 bases. Here the CDR3 reads CASSPRQGRWLAFF. The DNA for the CDR3 is TGTGCCAGCAGTCCCAGACAGGGGCGATGGTTGGCTTTCTTT.

The J gene is TRBJ1-1, the V gene TRBV6-6; D possibly corresponds to TRBD1 (6 bases). The CDR3 extends over 14 amino acids. Germline CDR1 and CDR2: MNHNY and SVGAGI (reference sequence). With 6 bases removed from V and 11 bases from J, the gap between germline ends came to 22 bases. CDR3 residues: CASRDPGAGDRAFF. The CDR3 bases are TGTGCCAGCAGAGACCCAGGGGCAGGGGACCGGGCTTTCTTT.

V gene TRBV7-9 combines with J gene TRBJ2-1; TRBD2 might be the D (6 bases). Trimming removed 5 bases from V and 8 bases from J, with 25 bases in between. Germline V gene data show CDR1 as SEHNR and CDR2 as FQNEAQ (reference sequence). This CDR3 has 17 residues. In nucleotides, the CDR3 is TGTGCCAGCAGCCCTCGGTGGACTATTTCTGTGGTTGATGAGCAGTTCTTC. As protein: CASSPRWTISVVDEQFF.

This sequence joins TRBV28 and TRBJ1-2; unclear D gene. Germline V CDR1 and CDR2: MDHEN, SYDVKM. CDR3 length equals 13 residues. V was pared by 5 bases and J by 5 bases, with 12 bases between. Here the CDR3 DNA reads TGTGCCAGCAGTAATTTGAAGCCGTATGGCTACACCTTC. It specifies CASSNLKPYGYTF.

The rearrangement joins TRBV19 to TRBJ2-3; TRBD2 aligns across 8 bases. Germline assignment: CDR1 LNHDA and CDR2 SQIVND (reference sequence). The CDR3 runs 17 residues. Unmatched junction bases numbered 10, after V lost 3 bases and J lost 2 bases. CDR3 coding DNA: TGTGCCAGTAGTATTGCGTGGAGCGGGGGATCCACAGATACGCAGTATTTT. It yields the protein CASSIAWSGGSTDTQYF.

The rearrangement uses TRBV9 and TRBJ1-1; D gene unclear. Germline V lookup: CDR1 SGDLS, CDR2 YYNGEE. V was cut by 0 bases and J by 1 base, with 10 bases left in between. This CDR3 has 15 residues. The CDR3 protein is CASSVDPVENTEAFF. The CDR3 nucleotides are TGTGCCAGCAGCGTAGACCCGGTTGAGAACACTGAAGCTTTCTTT. Filled out from reference TRBV9 and TRBJ1-1, the complete variable domain reads DSGVTQTPKHLITATGQRVTLRCSPRSGDLSVYWYQQSLDQGLQFLIQYYNGEERAKGNILERFSAQQFPDLHSELNLSSLELGDSALYFCASSVDPVENTEAFFGQGTRLTVV.